The T cell receptor beta chain under discussion was sequenced for a study of T cells in tuberculosis. Study-level background: IGRA-negative adolescents, IGRA-positive adolescents with latent tuberculosis and adults with active tuberculosis formed this South African cohort.

The assay was immunoSEQ multiplex PCR, and TCRdb's table has in-frame clones only and misses some. The data hold about 43,000 clones, with 90% to 95% observed a single time. V gave up 2 bases and J gave up 6 bases, with 10 bases separating them. Germline V gives CDR1 SQVTM, CDR2 ANQGSEA. The CDR3 loop spans 12 amino acids. The sequenced material came from PBMCs. This TCR was sampled from a donor aged 10-35 years with latent tuberculosis or without tuberculosis infection. Some clones in this sample may be carry-over from other donors' samples. J is TRBJ1-1 and V is TRBV29-1; no clear D gene. The CDR3 here is CSVELSVSEAFF. The DNA for the CDR3 is TGCAGCGTTGAACTGTCCGTCTCTGAAGCTTTCTTT.